The rows below give T cell receptor beta chains drawn from one sample of a study of blood T cell repertoires in COVID-19. Sequencing was performed with immunoSEQ multiplex PCR; in TCRdb, only in-frame clones are kept and a portion is missing. This table has under 250,000 clones, roughly 83% appearing once. The material sequenced was peripheral blood. These receptors were obtained from a man of 80 years or more with acute or convalescent COVID-19. CDR3s include the opening cysteine and the closing phenylalanine or tryptophan. Fields, in order: clone size, D gene, J gene, V gene, CDR3 protein, CDR3 DNA. D genes are given only for firm matches. Clone sizes are given selectively: once, few, many, or a class where the clone is expanded.

size: .
D: .
J: TRBJ2-1
V: TRBV28
CDR3: CASSSAGLSYNEQFF
DNA: TGTGCCAGCAGTTCGGCAGGGCTCTCCTACAATGAGCAGTTCTTC

size: .
D: .
J: TRBJ1-6
V: TRBV10-3
CDR3: CAISEQAADSPLHF
DNA: TGTGCCATCAGTGAGCAGGCAGCTGATTCACCCCTCCACTTT

size: .
D: .
J: TRBJ2-3
V: TRBV6-5
CDR3: CASTLTGPPTDTQYF
DNA: TGTGCCAGCACTCTGACAGGACCCCCCACAGATACGCAGTATTTT

size: .
D: TRBD1
J: TRBJ2-2
V: TRBV30
CDR3: CAWSRGQGLTGELFF
DNA: TGTGCCTGGAGTCGAGGACAGGGCTTAACCGGGGAGCTGTTTTTT

size: .
D: TRBD1
J: TRBJ1-4
V: TRBV18
CDR3: CASSPPGSTGANEKLFF
DNA: TGTGCCAGCTCACCACCGGGTTCAACAGGGGCTAATGAAAAACTGTTTTTT

size: .
D: .
J: TRBJ2-2
V: TRBV9
CDR3: CASSVDGGRYTGELFF
DNA: TGTGCCAGCAGCGTAGACGGGGGGCGTTACACCGGGGAGCTGTTTTTT

size: once
D: TRBD1
J: TRBJ1-4
V: TRBV9
CDR3: CASSGRTGGANEKLFF
DNA: TGTGCCAGCAGCGGGAGGACAGGGGGAGCTAATGAAAAACTGTTTTTT

size: .
D: .
J: TRBJ2-7
V: TRBV5-1
CDR3: CASSLVASWPEQYF
DNA: TGCGCCAGCAGCTTGGTGGCTAGCTGGCCCGAGCAGTACTTC

size: .
D: TRBD2
J: TRBJ2-7
V: TRBV7-2
CDR3: CASSLKTSGRTYEQYF
DNA: TGTGCCAGCAGCTTGAAGACTAGCGGGAGGACTTACGAGCAGTACTTC

size: .
D: TRBD2
J: TRBJ2-1
V: TRBV5-4
CDR3: CASSFEGWGTGGHDEQFF
DNA: TGTGCCAGCAGCTTCGAAGGCTGGGGGACGGGGGGGCACGATGAGCAGTTCTTC

size: many
D: TRBD1
J: TRBJ1-6
V: TRBV6-4
CDR3: CASRGTENSPLHF
DNA: TGTGCCAGCAGGGGGACAGAAAATTCACCCCTCCACTTT

size: .
D: .
J: TRBJ1-3
V: TRBV6-2/TRBV6-3
CDR3: CASSRIRTADSGNTIYF
DNA: TGTGCCAGCAGTAGGATCCGGACAGCGGACTCTGGAAACACCATATATTTT

size: .
D: TRBD1
J: TRBJ1-6
V: TRBV7-6
CDR3: CASSLAGQGSSYNSPLHF
DNA: TGTGCCAGCAGCTTAGCGGGACAGGGGAGCTCCTATAATTCACCCCTCCACTTT

size: .
D: TRBD1
J: TRBJ2-3
V: TRBV5-6
CDR3: CASSPGQGVDTQYF
DNA: TGTGCCAGCAGTCCGGGACAGGGGGTAGATACGCAGTATTTT

size: .
D: .
J: TRBJ1-2
V: TRBV18
CDR3: CASSPSGFGYTF
DNA: TGTGCCAGCTCACCATCGGGGTTTGGCTACACCTTC

size: .
D: TRBD2
J: TRBJ2-3
V: TRBV7-9
CDR3: CASSPRLAATDTQYF
DNA: TGTGCCAGCAGCCCACGACTAGCGGCCACAGATACGCAGTATTTT

size: few
D: .
J: TRBJ2-7
V: TRBV7-2
CDR3: CASSSPGHNEQYF
DNA: TGTGCCAGCAGTTCACCGGGACACAACGAGCAGTACTTC

size: .
D: TRBD1
J: TRBJ2-3
V: TRBV27
CDR3: CASSWGTGGLDTQYF
DNA: TGTGCCAGCAGTTGGGGGACAGGGGGTCTAGATACGCAGTATTTT

size: .
D: .
J: TRBJ2-1
V: TRBV6-1
CDR3: CASRGPRRDEQFF
DNA: TGTGCCAGCAGAGGGCCAAGGAGGGATGAGCAGTTCTTC

size: once
D: TRBD1
J: TRBJ2-4
V: TRBV6-5
CDR3: CASRRDRGQHIQYF
DNA: TGTGCCAGCAGGAGAGACAGGGGGCAGCACATTCAGTACTTC

size: .
D: .
J: TRBJ1-4
V: TRBV29-1
CDR3: CSVAEGNLNEKLFF
DNA: TGCAGCGTCGCGGAGGGGAACCTTAATGAAAAACTGTTTTTT

size: .
D: .
J: TRBJ1-1
V: TRBV19
CDR3: CASGLVSNTEAFF
DNA: TGTGCCAGTGGGCTTGTTTCGAACACTGAAGCTTTCTTT

size: .
D: TRBD1
J: TRBJ2-1
V: TRBV24-1
CDR3: CATSDLWGQGAQFF
DNA: TGTGCCACCAGTGATTTGTGGGGACAGGGCGCCCAGTTCTTC

size: few
D: .
J: TRBJ2-3
V: TRBV5-1
CDR3: CASSLPTGITDTQYF
DNA: TGCGCCAGCAGCTTGCCCACCGGTATTACAGATACGCAGTATTTT

size: .
D: TRBD1
J: TRBJ1-5
V: TRBV2
CDR3: CASSKDRDQPQHF
DNA: TGTGCCAGCAGTAAAGACAGGGATCAGCCCCAGCATTTT

size: .
D: TRBD2
J: TRBJ2-5
V: TRBV7-2
CDR3: CASSLHPGLAEETQYF
DNA: TGTGCCAGCAGCCTACATCCGGGACTAGCGGAAGAGACCCAGTACTTC

size: .
D: .
J: TRBJ1-4
V: TRBV12-3/TRBV12-4
CDR3: CASSLYRDEKLFF
DNA: TGTGCCAGCAGTTTATACAGGGACGAAAAACTGTTTTTT

size: .
D: TRBD1
J: TRBJ1-6
V: TRBV5-1
CDR3: CASSSASGTGGTPLHF
DNA: TGCGCCAGCAGCTCGGCATCCGGGACAGGGGGAACACCCCTCCACTTT

size: .
D: TRBD2
J: TRBJ2-2
V: TRBV10-1
CDR3: CASSALAGPTGELFF
DNA: TGCGCCAGCAGTGCACTAGCGGGGCCGACCGGGGAGCTGTTTTTT

size: .
D: .
J: TRBJ2-1
V: TRBV7-6
CDR3: CASSLKEVEGLKQFF
DNA: TGTGCCAGCAGCTTAAAGGAGGTGGAAGGGCTCAAGCAGTTCTTC

size: few
D: .
J: TRBJ1-5
V: TRBV3-1/TRBV3-2
CDR3: CASSQDQAGRSLPQHF
DNA: TGTGCCAGCAGCCAAGATCAGGCAGGGAGGTCCCTGCCCCAGCATTTT

size: once
D: TRBD2
J: TRBJ2-1
V: TRBV7-2
CDR3: CASSLGSSGRPGYNEQFF
DNA: TGTGCCAGCAGCTTAGGTTCTAGCGGGAGGCCAGGCTACAATGAGCAGTTCTTC

size: .
D: .
J: TRBJ1-6
V: TRBV7-2
CDR3: CASSLQGQYNSPLHF
DNA: TGTGCCAGCAGCTTACAGGGGCAATATAATTCACCCCTCCACTTT

size: .
D: TRBD2
J: TRBJ2-3
V: TRBV4-1
CDR3: CASSQDRGVGADTQYF
DNA: TGCGCCAGCAGCCAAGATCGGGGGGTTGGTGCAGATACGCAGTATTTT

size: .
D: .
J: TRBJ2-2
V: TRBV3-1/TRBV3-2
CDR3: CASSQVMNTGELFF
DNA: TGTGCCAGCAGCCAAGTCATGAACACCGGGGAGCTGTTTTTT

size: .
D: .
J: TRBJ1-1
V: TRBV18
CDR3: CASSPRPTEGGTEAFF
DNA: TGTGCCAGCTCACCAAGACCAACCGAAGGGGGCACTGAAGCTTTCTTT